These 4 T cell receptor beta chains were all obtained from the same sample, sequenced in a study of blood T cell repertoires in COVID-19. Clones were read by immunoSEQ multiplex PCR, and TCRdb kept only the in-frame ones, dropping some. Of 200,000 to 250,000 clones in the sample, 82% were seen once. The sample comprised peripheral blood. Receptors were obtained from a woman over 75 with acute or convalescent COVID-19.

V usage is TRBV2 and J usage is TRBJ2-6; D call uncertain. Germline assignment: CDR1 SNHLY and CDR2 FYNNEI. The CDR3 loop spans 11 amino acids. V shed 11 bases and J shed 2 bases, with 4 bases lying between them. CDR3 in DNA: TGTGCCCCCGCTGGGGCCAACGTCCTGACTTTC. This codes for CAPAGANVLTF.

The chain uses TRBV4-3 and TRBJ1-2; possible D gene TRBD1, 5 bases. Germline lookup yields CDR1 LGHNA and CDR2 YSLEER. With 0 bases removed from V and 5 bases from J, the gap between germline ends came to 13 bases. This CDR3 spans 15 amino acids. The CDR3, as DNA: TGCGCCAGCAGCCAAGAAGTATTACAGGTTTATGGCTACACCTTC. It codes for CASSQEVLQVYGYTF.

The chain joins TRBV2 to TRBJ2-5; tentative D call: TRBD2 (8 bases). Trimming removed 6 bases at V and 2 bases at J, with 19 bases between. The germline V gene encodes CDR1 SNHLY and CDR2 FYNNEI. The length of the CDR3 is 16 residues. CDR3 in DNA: TGTGCCAGCAGAGGGGGCGGGGGGCCGTCTCAAGAGACCCAGTACTTC. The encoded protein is CASRGGGGPSQETQYF.

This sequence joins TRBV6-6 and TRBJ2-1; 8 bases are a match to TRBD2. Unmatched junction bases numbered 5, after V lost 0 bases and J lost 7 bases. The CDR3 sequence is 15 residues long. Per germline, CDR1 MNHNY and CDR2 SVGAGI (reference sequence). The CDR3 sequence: CASSYSGGGLNEQFF. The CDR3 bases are TGTGCCAGCAGTTACTCGGGCGGGGGGCTGAATGAGCAGTTCTTC.